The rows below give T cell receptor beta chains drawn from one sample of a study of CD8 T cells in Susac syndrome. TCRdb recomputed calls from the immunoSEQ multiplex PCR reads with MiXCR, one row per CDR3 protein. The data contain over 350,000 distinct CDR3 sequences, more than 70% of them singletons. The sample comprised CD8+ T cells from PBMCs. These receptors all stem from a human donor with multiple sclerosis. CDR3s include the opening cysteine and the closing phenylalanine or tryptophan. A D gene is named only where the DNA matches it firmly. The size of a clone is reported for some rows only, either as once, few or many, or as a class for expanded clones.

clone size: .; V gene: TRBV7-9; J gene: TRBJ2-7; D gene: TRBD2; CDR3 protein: CASSEGTSGRVYEQYF; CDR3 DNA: TGTGCCAGCAGCGAAGGGACTAGCGGGAGGGTCTACGAGCAGTACTTC
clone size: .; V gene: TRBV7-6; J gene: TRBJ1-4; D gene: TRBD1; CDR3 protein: CASSSGPGQGLFF; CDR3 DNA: TGTGCCAGCAGCTCAGGGCCGGGACAGGGACTGTTTTTT
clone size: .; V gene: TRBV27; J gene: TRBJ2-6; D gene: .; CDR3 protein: CASSTFLPGANVLTF; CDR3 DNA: TGTGCCAGCAGTACGTTTCTCCCTGGGGCCAACGTCCTGACTTTC
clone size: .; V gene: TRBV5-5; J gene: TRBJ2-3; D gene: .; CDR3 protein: CASLAGTYTTDTQYF; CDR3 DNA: TGTGCCAGCCTCGCCGGGACTTACACCACAGATACGCAGTATTTT
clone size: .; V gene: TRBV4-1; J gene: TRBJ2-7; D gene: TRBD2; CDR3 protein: CASSQAGLAGYEQYF; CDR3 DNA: TGCGCCAGCAGCCAAGCGGGACTAGCGGGGTACGAGCAGTACTTC
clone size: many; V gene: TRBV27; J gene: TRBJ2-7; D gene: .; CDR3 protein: CASSPDGYEQYF; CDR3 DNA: TGTGCCAGCAGTCCTGATGGTTACGAGCAGTACTTC
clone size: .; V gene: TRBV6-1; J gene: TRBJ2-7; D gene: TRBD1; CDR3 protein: CASSETTGAGEQYF; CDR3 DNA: TGTGCCAGCAGCGAGACAACAGGGGCCGGCGAGCAGTACTTC
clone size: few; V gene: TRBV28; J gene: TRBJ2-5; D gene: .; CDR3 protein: CASSPQGGETQYF; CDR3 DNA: TGTGCCAGCAGCCCCCAGGGTGGAGAGACCCAGTACTTC
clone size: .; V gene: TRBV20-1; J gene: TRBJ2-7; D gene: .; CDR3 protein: CSAFTGTSYEQYF; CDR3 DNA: TGCAGTGCATTCACAGGCACGTCCTACGAGCAGTACTTC
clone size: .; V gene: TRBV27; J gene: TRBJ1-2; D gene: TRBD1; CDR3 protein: CASSFTGGYVYTF; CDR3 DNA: TGTGCCAGCAGTTTTACAGGGGGTTATGTCTACACCTTC
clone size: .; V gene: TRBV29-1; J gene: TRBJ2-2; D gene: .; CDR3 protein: CSVYEKPNTGELFF; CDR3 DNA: TGCAGCGTTTACGAGAAGCCGAACACCGGGGAGCTGTTTTTT
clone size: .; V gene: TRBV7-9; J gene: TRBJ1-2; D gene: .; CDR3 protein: CASSLSRHMVDYGYTF; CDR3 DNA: TGTGCCAGCAGCTTATCGCGACATATGGTTGACTATGGCTACACCTTC
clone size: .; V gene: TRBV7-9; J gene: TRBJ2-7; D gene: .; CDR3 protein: CASSSDQSGVGYYEQYF; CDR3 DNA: TGTGCCAGCAGCTCCGATCAATCAGGGGTCGGGTACTACGAGCAGTACTTC
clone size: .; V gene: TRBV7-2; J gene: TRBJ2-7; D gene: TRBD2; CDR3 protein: CASSQLAVIYEQYF; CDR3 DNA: TGTGCCAGCAGCCAACTAGCGGTAATTTACGAGCAGTACTTC
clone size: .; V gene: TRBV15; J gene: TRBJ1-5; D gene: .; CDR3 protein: CATSRDRGWSQPQHF; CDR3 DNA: TGTGCCACCAGCAGAGATCGGGGATGGAGTCAGCCCCAGCATTTT
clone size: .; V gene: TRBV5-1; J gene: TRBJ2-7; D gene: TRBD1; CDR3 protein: CASSLGQGTHEQYF; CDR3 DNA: TGCGCCAGCAGCTTAGGACAGGGTACTCACGAGCAGTACTTC
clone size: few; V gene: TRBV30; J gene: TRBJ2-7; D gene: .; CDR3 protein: CAWSSGAYEQYF; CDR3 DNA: TGTGCCTGGAGTTCAGGGGCCTACGAGCAGTACTTC
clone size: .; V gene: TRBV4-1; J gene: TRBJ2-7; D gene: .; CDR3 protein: CASSPGGGVRYEQYF; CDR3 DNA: TGCGCCAGCAGCCCAGGGGGAGGGGTTCGGTACGAGCAGTACTTC
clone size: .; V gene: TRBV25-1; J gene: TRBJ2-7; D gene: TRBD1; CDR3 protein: CASSDPGQGFYEQYF; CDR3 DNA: TGTGCCAGCAGTGATCCGGGACAGGGGTTTTACGAGCAGTACTTC
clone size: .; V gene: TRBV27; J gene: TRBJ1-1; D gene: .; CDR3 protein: CASSLWPGQLAFF; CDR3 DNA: TGTGCCAGCAGTTTATGGCCAGGTCAGCTTGCTTTCTTT
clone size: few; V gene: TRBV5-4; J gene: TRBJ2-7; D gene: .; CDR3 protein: CASSLETAYEQYF; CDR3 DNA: TGTGCCAGCAGCTTGGAGACCGCCTACGAGCAGTACTTC
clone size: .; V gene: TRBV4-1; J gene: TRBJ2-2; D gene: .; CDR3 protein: CASSQVGGVQTGELFF; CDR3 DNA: TGCGCCAGCAGCCAAGTAGGCGGGGTTCAAACCGGGGAGCTGTTTTTT
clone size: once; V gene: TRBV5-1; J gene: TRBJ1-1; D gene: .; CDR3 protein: CASSLEYGGRNTEAFF; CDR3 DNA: TGCGCCAGCAGCTTGGAATACGGAGGGAGGAACACTGAAGCTTTCTTT
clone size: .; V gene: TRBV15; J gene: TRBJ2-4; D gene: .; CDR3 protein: CATSRVLGESVSAKNIQYF; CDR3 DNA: TGTGCCACCAGCAGAGTCTTGGGTGAAAGCGTGTCGGCCAAAAACATTCAGTACTTC
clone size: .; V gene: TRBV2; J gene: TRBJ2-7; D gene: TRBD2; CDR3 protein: CASSTGLAGDVNF; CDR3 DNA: TGTGCCAGCAGTACTGGACTAGCGGGAGATGTAAACTTC
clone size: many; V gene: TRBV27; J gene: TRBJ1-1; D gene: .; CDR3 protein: CASSPTGNTEAFF; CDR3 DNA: TGTGCCAGCAGTCCGACAGGGAACACTGAAGCTTTCTTT
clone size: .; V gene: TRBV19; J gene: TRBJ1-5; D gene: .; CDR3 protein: CATKEGFNQPQHF; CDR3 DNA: TGTGCCACTAAGGAGGGCTTCAACCAGCCCCAGCATTTT
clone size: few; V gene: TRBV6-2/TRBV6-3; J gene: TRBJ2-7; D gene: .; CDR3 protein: CASSYGTNYEQYF; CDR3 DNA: TGTGCCAGCAGTTACGGGACAAACTACGAGCAGTACTTC
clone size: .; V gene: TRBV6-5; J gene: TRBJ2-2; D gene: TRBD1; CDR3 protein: CASSYSEQGAHTGELFF; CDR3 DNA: TGTGCCAGCAGTTACTCGGAACAGGGGGCTCACACCGGGGAGCTGTTTTTT
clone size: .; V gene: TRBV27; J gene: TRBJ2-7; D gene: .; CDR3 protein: CASSLVVGGYEQYF; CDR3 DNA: TGTGCCAGCAGTTTAGTCGTGGGGGGCTACGAGCAGTACTTC
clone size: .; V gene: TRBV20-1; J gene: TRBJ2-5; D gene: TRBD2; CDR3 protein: CSARDELVAGGYQETQYF; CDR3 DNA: TGCAGTGCTAGAGATGAACTGGTAGCGGGGGGGTACCAAGAGACCCAGTACTTC
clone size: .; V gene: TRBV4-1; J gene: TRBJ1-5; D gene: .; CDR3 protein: CASSQDREWGYNQPQHF; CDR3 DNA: TGCGCCAGCAGCCAAGATCGGGAGTGGGGTTACAATCAGCCCCAGCATTTT
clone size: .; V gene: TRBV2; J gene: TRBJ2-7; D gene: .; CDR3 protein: CASSEGGGGQSYEQYF; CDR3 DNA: TGTGCCAGCAGTGAAGGAGGTGGGGGACAATCCTACGAGCAGTACTTC
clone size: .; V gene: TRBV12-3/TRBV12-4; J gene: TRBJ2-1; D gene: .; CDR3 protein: CASSFLTGSYNEQFF; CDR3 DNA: TGTGCCAGCAGTTTTCTGACCGGCTCCTACAATGAGCAGTTCTTC
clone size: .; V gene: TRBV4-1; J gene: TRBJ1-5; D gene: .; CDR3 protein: CASSQGTGTDSNQPQHF; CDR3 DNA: TGCGCCAGCAGCCAGGGGACCGGGACGGATAGCAATCAGCCCCAGCATTTT
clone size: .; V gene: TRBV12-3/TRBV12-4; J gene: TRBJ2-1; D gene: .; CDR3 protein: CASSPTFGNLADGYNEQFF; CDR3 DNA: TGTGCCAGCAGTCCCACCTTCGGGAACCTGGCGGACGGCTACAATGAGCAGTTCTTC
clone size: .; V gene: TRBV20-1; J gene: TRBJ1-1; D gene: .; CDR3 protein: CSASPVRLGNTEAFF; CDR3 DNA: TGCAGTGCTAGCCCCGTCCGTTTAGGAAACACTGAAGCTTTCTTT
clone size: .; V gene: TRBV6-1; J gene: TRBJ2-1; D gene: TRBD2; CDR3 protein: CASSEVEASGSYNEQFF; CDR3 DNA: TGTGCCAGCAGTGAAGTAGAGGCTAGCGGTTCCTACAATGAGCAGTTCTTC
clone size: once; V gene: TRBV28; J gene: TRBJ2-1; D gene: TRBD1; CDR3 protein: CASTWDSPYNEQFF; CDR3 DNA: TGTGCCAGCACCTGGGACAGTCCCTACAATGAGCAGTTCTTC
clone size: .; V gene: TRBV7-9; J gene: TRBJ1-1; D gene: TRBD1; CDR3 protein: CASIADRANSEFTEAFF; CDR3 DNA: TGTGCCAGCATCGCCGACAGGGCAAATTCGGAGTTCACTGAAGCTTTCTTT
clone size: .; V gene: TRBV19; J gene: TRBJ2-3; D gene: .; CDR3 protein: CASSSGLAETSTDTQYF; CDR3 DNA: TGTGCCAGTAGTAGCGGACTTGCGGAAACTAGCACAGATACGCAGTATTTC
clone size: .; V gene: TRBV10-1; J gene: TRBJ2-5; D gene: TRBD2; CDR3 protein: CASSEGSSGSWETQYF; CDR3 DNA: TGCGCCAGCAGTGAGGGGTCTAGCGGGAGTTGGGAGACCCAGTACTTC
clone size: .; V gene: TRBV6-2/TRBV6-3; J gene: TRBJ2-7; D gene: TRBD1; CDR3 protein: CASRSSTGAGYEQYF; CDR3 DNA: TGTGCCAGCAGAAGCTCTACAGGGGCAGGCTACGAGCAGTACTTC
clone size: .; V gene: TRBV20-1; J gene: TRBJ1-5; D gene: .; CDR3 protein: CSARDLGNQPQHF; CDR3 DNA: TGCAGTGCTAGAGATCTGGGAAATCAGCCCCAGCATTTT
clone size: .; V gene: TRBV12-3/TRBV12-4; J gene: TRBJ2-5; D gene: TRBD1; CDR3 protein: CASSPSGTAQETQYF; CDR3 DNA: TGTGCCAGCAGTCCCTCCGGGACAGCTCAAGAGACCCAGTACTTC
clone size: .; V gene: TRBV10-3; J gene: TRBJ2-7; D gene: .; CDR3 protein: CAISESERYEQYF; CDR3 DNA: TGTGCCATCAGTGAGTCGGAGCGCTACGAGCAGTACTTC
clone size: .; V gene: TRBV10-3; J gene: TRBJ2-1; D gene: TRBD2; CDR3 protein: CAISPTSGSYNEQFF; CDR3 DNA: TGTGCCATCAGTCCGACTAGCGGCTCCTACAATGAGCAGTTCTTC
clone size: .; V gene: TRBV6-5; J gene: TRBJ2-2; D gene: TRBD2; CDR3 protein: CASSSLGGDTPGELFF; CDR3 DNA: TGTGCCAGCAGTTCCCTGGGGGGGGATACTCCCGGGGAGCTGTTTTTT
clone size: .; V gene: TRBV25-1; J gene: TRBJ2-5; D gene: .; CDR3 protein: CASSDQYQETQYF; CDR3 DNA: TGTGCCAGCAGTGATCAGTACCAAGAGACCCAGTACTTC
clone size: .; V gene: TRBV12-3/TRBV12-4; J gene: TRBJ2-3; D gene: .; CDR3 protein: CTSSLGDTQYF; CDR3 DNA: TGTACCAGCAGTTTAGGAGATACGCAGTATTTT
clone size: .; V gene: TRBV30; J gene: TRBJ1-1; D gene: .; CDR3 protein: CAWMHRRMNTEAFF; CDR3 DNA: TGTGCCTGGATGCACAGGCGTATGAACACTGAAGCTTTCTTT
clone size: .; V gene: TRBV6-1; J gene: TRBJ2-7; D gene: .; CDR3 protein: CAIPGPNGEQYF; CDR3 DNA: TGTGCCATTCCGGGACCCAATGGAGAGCAGTACTTC
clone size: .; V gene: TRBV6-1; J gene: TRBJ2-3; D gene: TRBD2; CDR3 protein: CASSPPVLAGDWGDTQYF; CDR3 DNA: TGTGCCAGCAGTCCCCCGGTACTAGCGGGGGATTGGGGAGATACGCAGTATTTT
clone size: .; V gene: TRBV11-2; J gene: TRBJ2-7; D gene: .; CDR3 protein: CASSLGGGHFYEQYF; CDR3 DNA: TGTGCCAGCAGCTTAGGCGGTGGACACTTTTACGAGCAGTACTTC
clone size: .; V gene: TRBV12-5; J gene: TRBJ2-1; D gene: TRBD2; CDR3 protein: CASGLSTSGGDNEQFF; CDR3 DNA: TGTGCTAGTGGTTTGTCTACTAGCGGGGGGGACAATGAGCAGTTCTTC
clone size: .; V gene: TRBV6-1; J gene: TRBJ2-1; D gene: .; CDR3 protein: CASSETVLEQFF; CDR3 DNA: TGTGCCAGCAGTGAGACAGTACTTGAGCAGTTCTTC
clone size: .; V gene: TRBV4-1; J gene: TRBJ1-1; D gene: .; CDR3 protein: CASSQASGTEAFF; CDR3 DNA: TGCGCCAGCAGCCAGGCCTCCGGGACTGAAGCTTTCTTT
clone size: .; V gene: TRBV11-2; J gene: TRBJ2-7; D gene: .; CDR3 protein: CASSLEQGIHSYEQYF; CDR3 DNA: TGTGCCAGCAGCTTAGAACAGGGTATCCATTCCTACGAGCAGTACTTC
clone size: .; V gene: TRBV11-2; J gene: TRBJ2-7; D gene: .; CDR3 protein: CASSSFEGTGREQYF; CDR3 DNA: TGTGCCAGCAGCTCCTTTGAGGGGACGGGAAGAGAGCAGTACTTC